The T cell receptor beta chain described here comes from a study of OX40 agonist ivuxolimab in advanced cancers. On the study more broadly: The dose of intravenous ivuxolimab that patients received every 2 weeks ranged from 0.01 to 10 mg/kg. Three patients responded partially, comprising one with hepatocellular carcinoma and two with cutaneous melanoma.

Looked up from germline, CDR1 is LNHDA and CDR2 is SQIVND (reference sequence). With 5 bases removed from V and 3 bases from J, the gap between germline ends came to 14 bases. The length of the CDR3 is 15 residues. Findings and limits, study-wide: Clonal expansion in partial responders at 0.1-3.0 mg/kg ranked among the lowest.

Notes on this clone: No antigen is known for it.

TCRdb's table, derived via immunoSEQ multiplex PCR, lists solely in-frame clones and lacks some. The sample includes 45,000 to 55,000 clones, approximately 94% seen only once; the top ten take approximately 12%. The sample was CD4+ or CD8+ T cells sorted from blood, taken in a trial of the OX40 agonist ivuxolimab. The TCR comes from an adult with an advanced solid tumor such as melanoma, head and neck, liver or kidney cancer. V and J are TRBV19 and TRBJ2-1; a possible D gene is TRBD2 (6 bases). CDR3 DNA sequence: TGTGCCAGTAGTTGGGTGGCCGGGGGCTACAATGAGCAGTTCTTC. It codes for CASSWVAGGYNEQFF.